This T cell receptor beta chain stems from a study of early T cells in non-severe SARS-CoV-2 infection. TCRdb used MiXCR to reprocess the 5' RACE reads, holding one entry per CDR3 protein. The sample includes 35,000 to 40,000 distinct CDR3 sequences, roughly 5.4% of them seen just once. This clonotype was seen many times. Trimming at V came to 1 base and at J to 9 bases, leaving 14 bases not matched to a gene. The CDR3 sequence is 16 residues long. Looked up from germline, CDR1 is DFQATT and CDR2 is SNEGSKA (reference sequence). The TCR was taken from an adult who was a healthcare worker with PCR-confirmed SARS-CoV-2 infection or an uninfected control (not recorded which). The sequenced material came from whole blood. The chain links TRBV20-1 to TRBJ2-1; 8 positions match TRBD2. Here the CDR3 reads CSARVSTGLVSGEQFF. The CDR3 nucleotides read TGCAGTGCTAGAGTGTCCACGGGACTAGTGAGTGGTGAGCAGTTCTTC.